Listed below are T cell receptor beta chains from one sample, sequenced in a study of blood T cell repertoires in COVID-19. The data were produced by immunoSEQ multiplex PCR, yet TCRdb's version contains in-frame clones alone and is incomplete. The sample gives just over 80,000 clones, about four fifths of which show up once; approximately 44% is in the top ten. The specimen was peripheral blood. All receptors come from a man aged 80 or over with acute or convalescent COVID-19. The CDR3 runs from the conserved cysteine through the conserved F or W. The D gene is left open where the match is weak. Clone size is shown for a subset of rows, as once, few, many or a class of expanded clone.

V	J	D	length	size	CDR3	DNA
TRBV11-2	TRBJ2-7	TRBD2	15	.	CASSPTSAFIYEQYF	TGTGCCAGCAGCCCCACTAGCGCCTTCATCTACGAGCAGTACTTC
TRBV5-4	TRBJ2-2	TRBD1	15	.	CASSSRQGNTGELFF	TGTGCCAGCAGCTCGCGACAGGGCAACACCGGGGAGCTGTTTTTT
TRBV5-1	TRBJ2-3	TRBD1	16	.	CASSLQRGLGTDTQYF	TGCGCCAGCAGCTTGCAAAGGGGGCTGGGCACAGATACGCAGTATTTT
TRBV18	TRBJ2-1	TRBD2	15	.	CASSPRTSGNNEQFF	TGTGCCAGCTCACCTCGGACTAGCGGCAACAATGAGCAGTTCTTC
TRBV28	TRBJ1-5	TRBD1	15	.	CASSPPTGGNQPQHF	TGTGCCAGCAGTCCTCCGACAGGGGGTAATCAGCCCCAGCATTTT
TRBV6-5	TRBJ1-4	.	13	.	CASRKQAYEKLFF	TGTGCCAGCAGAAAACAGGCCTATGAAAAACTGTTTTTT
TRBV6-5	TRBJ1-4	.	15	.	CASREQGLLKEKLFF	TGTGCCAGCAGAGAGCAGGGTTTGTTAAAGGAAAAACTGTTTTTT
TRBV3-1/TRBV3-2	TRBJ1-2	.	14	.	CASSQPSGGIGYTF	TGTGCCAGCAGCCAGCCCTCGGGGGGAATCGGCTACACCTTC
TRBV9	TRBJ2-7	TRBD2	14	.	CASSLRDYSYEQYF	TGTGCCAGCAGCCTCCGGGACTACTCCTACGAGCAGTACTTC
TRBV5-1	TRBJ2-4	TRBD1	14	.	CASSPGTEQNIQYF	TGCGCCAGCAGCCCCGGGACAGAACAAAACATTCAGTACTTC
TRBV19	TRBJ2-3	TRBD2	16	once	CASSIGTSGIMDTQYF	TGTGCCAGTAGTATAGGGACTAGCGGTATCATGGATACGCAGTATTTT
TRBV6-4	TRBJ1-2	TRBD1	16	.	CASSDSKTGGVYGYTF	TGTGCCAGCAGTGACTCGAAGACAGGGGGCGTCTATGGCTACACCTTC
TRBV29-1	TRBJ1-4	.	13	.	CSASRGINEKLFF	TGCAGCGCCTCTCGGGGGATTAATGAAAAACTGTTTTTT
TRBV28	TRBJ2-7	.	14	.	CASSLVGGTYEQYF	TGTGCCAGCAGTTTAGTAGGCGGGACCTACGAGCAGTACTTC
TRBV19	TRBJ1-4	TRBD1	13	.	CASRTGAEEKLFF	TGTGCCAGTCGGACAGGGGCCGAGGAAAAACTGTTTTTT
TRBV5-1	TRBJ2-5	.	14	.	CASSLGLGGETQYF	TGCGCCAGCAGCTTGGGTCTGGGGGGAGAGACCCAGTACTTC
TRBV3-1/TRBV3-2	TRBJ1-2	.	15	.	CASSQGYGGRYGYTF	TGTGCCAGCAGCCAAGGGTACGGGGGGCGCTATGGCTACACCTTC
TRBV7-9	TRBJ2-3	TRBD2	15	.	CASSLTSGSTDTQYF	TGTGCCAGCAGCTTGACTAGCGGGAGCACAGATACGCAGTATTTT
TRBV30	TRBJ1-6	TRBD1	13	.	CALSGTVNSPLHF	TGTGCACTCTCCGGGACAGTGAATTCACCCCTCCACTTT
TRBV28	TRBJ1-5	.	16	.	CASSFRRSLGNQPQHF	TGTGCCAGCAGCTTTCGAAGGTCACTCGGGAATCAGCCCCAGCATTTT
TRBV6-6	TRBJ2-7	TRBD2	11	once	CASALAGTQYF	TGTGCCAGCGCGCTAGCGGGTACGCAGTACTTC
TRBV19	TRBJ2-3	.	13	.	CASSRASTDTQYF	TGTGCCAGTAGCAGGGCTAGCACAGATACGCAGTATTTT
TRBV28	TRBJ1-1	.	13	.	CASSLKDRGLSFF	TGTGCCAGCAGTTTAAAGGATAGAGGGTTGAGTTTCTTT
TRBV6-5	TRBJ2-3	.	15	.	CASSYSGVRTDTQYF	TGTGCCAGCAGTTACTCGGGCGTCCGCACAGATACGCAGTATTTT
TRBV11-2	TRBJ1-3	TRBD1	15	few	CASSADRATGNTIYF	TGTGCCAGCAGCGCGGACAGGGCAACTGGAAACACCATATATTTT
TRBV6-5	TRBJ1-4	TRBD1	15	.	CASRPGTANNEKLFF	TGTGCCAGCAGACCGGGGACAGCAAACAATGAAAAACTGTTTTTT
TRBV5-5	TRBJ2-1	.	14	.	CASSHFGGRNEQFF	TGTGCCAGCAGCCACTTCGGAGGGCGCAATGAGCAGTTCTTC
TRBV28	TRBJ2-1	TRBD2	18	.	CASSSTSGGGRRYNEQFF	TGTGCCAGCAGCTCGACTAGCGGGGGTGGGAGACGCTACAATGAGCAGTTCTTC
TRBV19	TRBJ2-1	TRBD2	17	.	CASSRALIAGSYNEQFF	TGTGCCAGCAGTCGGGCCCTAATAGCGGGTTCCTACAATGAGCAGTTCTTC
TRBV27	TRBJ1-4	.	12	.	CASSFREGKLFF	TGTGCCAGCAGTTTCAGGGAGGGGAAACTGTTTTTT
TRBV28	TRBJ1-2	TRBD1	16	.	CASSVNQGQGRHGYTF	TGTGCCAGCAGCGTCAACCAGGGACAGGGGCGCCATGGCTACACCTTC
TRBV14	TRBJ1-1	.	15	once	CASSPPGLLTGEAFF	TGTGCCAGCAGCCCACCGGGACTGCTTACGGGAGAAGCTTTCTTT
TRBV30	TRBJ1-1	TRBD1	15	.	CAWSAGQGALPEAFF	TGTGCCTGGAGTGCGGGACAGGGGGCTTTACCTGAAGCTTTCTTT
TRBV7-9	TRBJ1-3	.	14	few	CASSFPGGGNTIYF	TGTGCCAGCAGCTTCCCGGGGGGCGGAAACACCATATATTTT
TRBV30	TRBJ1-5	.	15	.	CAWSAPSGFNQPQHF	TGTGCCTGGAGTGCCCCCTCAGGGTTCAATCAGCCCCAGCATTTT
TRBV7-9	TRBJ1-2	TRBD1	15	.	CASSHTGAANYGYTF	TGTGCCAGCAGTCATACAGGGGCCGCTAACTATGGCTACACCTTC
TRBV9	TRBJ2-3	TRBD2	15	.	CASSPRLAGADTQYF	TGTGCCAGCAGCCCCCGCCTAGCGGGGGCGGATACGCAGTATTTT
TRBV4-3	TRBJ1-4	TRBD1	16	.	CASSQEGGLAGEKLFF	TGCGCCAGCAGCCAAGAAGGGGGCCTCGCGGGTGAAAAACTGTTTTTT
TRBV30	TRBJ2-5	.	13	once	CAWTIQAGETQYF	TGTGCCTGGACCATTCAGGCTGGAGAGACCCAGTACTTC
TRBV27	TRBJ1-5	TRBD1	15	few	CASSPWTGGSQPQHF	TGTGCCAGCAGTCCATGGACAGGGGGAAGTCAGCCCCAGCATTTT
TRBV29-1	TRBJ2-2	.	14	few	CSVGWDMEIGELFF	TGCAGCGTTGGATGGGACATGGAGATCGGGGAGCTGTTTTTT
TRBV7-3	TRBJ2-3	.	15	.	CASSLSGPPADTQYF	TGTGCCAGCAGCTTAAGCGGGCCCCCCGCAGATACGCAGTATTTT